This paragraph reports one T cell receptor (beta chain). Its target is unknown. CDR1 and CDR2 from the germline V gene are MGHRA and YSYEKL. The CDR3 contains 15 residues. With 1 base clipped from V and 7 bases from J, the junction kept 8 bases outside the gene matches. Assay: immunoSEQ multiplex PCR; the TCRdb copy retains only in-frame clones and omits some. The table lists some 110,000 clones, less than 90% of them singletons. The data originate from a study of cytomegalovirus exposure and HLA in healthy donors. General study results and limits: Researchers reported that a few CMV-associated chains were confirmed in vitro as CMV antigen-specific. The finding came from a later analysis; first-cohort TCR clusters tended to co-occur in the roughly 110 validation repertoires.

The chain couples TRBV4-1 to TRBJ1-2; 8 bases agree with TRBD1. Source material: PBMCs. The sequence came from a man younger than 30 in good health and CMV-seropositive. The CDR3 is CASSQAFGQGLGYTF. For the CDR3, the DNA is TGCGCCAGCAGCCAAGCCTTTGGACAGGGACTTGGCTACACCTTC.